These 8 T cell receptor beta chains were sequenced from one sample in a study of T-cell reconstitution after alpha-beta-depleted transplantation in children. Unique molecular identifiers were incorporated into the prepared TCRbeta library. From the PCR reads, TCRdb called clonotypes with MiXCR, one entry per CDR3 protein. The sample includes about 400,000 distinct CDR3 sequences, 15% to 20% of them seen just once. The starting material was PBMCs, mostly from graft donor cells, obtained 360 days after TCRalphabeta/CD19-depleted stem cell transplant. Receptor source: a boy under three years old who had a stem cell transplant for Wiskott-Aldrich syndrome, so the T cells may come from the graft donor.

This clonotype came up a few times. CDR3 residues: CASSGRFSGANVLTF. The DNA for the CDR3 is TGTGCCAGCAGCGGACGGTTCTCTGGGGCCAACGTCCTGACTTTC. The chain uses TRBV9 and TRBJ2-6; D unclear. V was pared by 3 bases and J by 0 bases, with 7 bases between. Germline-derived CDR1 and CDR2 are SGDLS and YYNGEE. The CDR3 loop spans 15 amino acids.

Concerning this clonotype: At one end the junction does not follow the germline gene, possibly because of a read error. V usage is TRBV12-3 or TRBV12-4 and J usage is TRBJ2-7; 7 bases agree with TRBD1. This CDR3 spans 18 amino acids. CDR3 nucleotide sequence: TGTGCCTGCAGTTACCAACCAACCCCAGCGACAGGGTACTACGAGCAGTACTTC. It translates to CACSYQPTPATGYYEQYF.

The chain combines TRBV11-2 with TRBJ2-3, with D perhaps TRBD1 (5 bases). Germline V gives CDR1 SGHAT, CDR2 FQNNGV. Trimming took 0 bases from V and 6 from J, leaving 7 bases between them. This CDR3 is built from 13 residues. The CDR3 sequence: CASSLDPGDTQYF. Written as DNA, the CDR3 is TGTGCCAGCAGCTTAGATCCAGGGGATACGCAGTATTTT.

CDR3 DNA sequence: TGTGCCAGCAGCTTAGGGAGGGAGAAGGCCTACAATGAGCAGTTCTTC. Translation: CASSLGREKAYNEQFF. This chain links TRBV7-6 with TRBJ2-1; tentatively, D is TRBD2 (6 bases). V dropped 1 base and J dropped 2 bases, with 12 bases sitting between them. The CDR3 has 16 residues. Germline CDR1 reads SGHVS; CDR2 reads FNYEAQ. Drawing the rest from reference TRBV7-6 and TRBJ2-1, the complete variable domain is GAGVSQSPRYKVTKRGQDVALRCDPISGHVSLYWYRQALGQGPEFLTYFNYEAQQDKSGLPNDRFSAERPEGSISTLTIQRTEQRDSAMYRCASSLGREKAYNEQFFGPGTRLTVL.

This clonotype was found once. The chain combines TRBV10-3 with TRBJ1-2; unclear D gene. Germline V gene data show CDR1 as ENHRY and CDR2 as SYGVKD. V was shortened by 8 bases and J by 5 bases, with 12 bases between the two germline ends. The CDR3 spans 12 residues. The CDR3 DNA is TGTGCCATCGGGAAGAACTCTTATGGCTACACCTTC. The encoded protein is CAIGKNSYGYTF.

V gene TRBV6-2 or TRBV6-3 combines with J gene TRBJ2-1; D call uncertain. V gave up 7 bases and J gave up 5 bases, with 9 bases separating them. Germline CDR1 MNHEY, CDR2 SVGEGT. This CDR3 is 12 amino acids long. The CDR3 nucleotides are TGTGCCAGCACCAGACGGAACAATGAGCAGTTCTTC. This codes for CASTRRNNEQFF.

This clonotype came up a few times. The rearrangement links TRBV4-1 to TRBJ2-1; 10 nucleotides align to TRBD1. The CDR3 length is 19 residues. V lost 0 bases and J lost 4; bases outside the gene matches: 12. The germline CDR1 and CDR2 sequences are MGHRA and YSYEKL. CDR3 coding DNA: TGCGCCAGCAGCCAAGATAGGACAGGGGGAAAAGCGCGATACAATGAGCAGTTCTTC. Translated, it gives CASSQDRTGGKARYNEQFF.

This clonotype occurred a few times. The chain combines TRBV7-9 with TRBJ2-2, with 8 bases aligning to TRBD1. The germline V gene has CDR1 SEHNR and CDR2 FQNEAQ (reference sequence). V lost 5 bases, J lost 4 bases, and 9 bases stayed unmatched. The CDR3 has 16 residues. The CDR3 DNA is TGTGCCAGCAGCGTCTGGACAGGGCGAAGCACCGGGGAGCTGTTTTTT. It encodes CASSVWTGRSTGELFF. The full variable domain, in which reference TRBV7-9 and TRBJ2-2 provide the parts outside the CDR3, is DTGVSQNPRHKITKRGQNVTFRCDPISEHNRLYWYRQTLGQGPEFLTYFQNEAQLEKSRLLSDRFSAERPKGSFSTLEIQRTEQGDSAMYLCASSVWTGRSTGELFFGEGSRLTVL.